The 17 T cell receptor beta chains in this list originate from one sample, sequenced in a study of OX40 agonist ivuxolimab in advanced cancers. Produced via immunoSEQ multiplex PCR; TCRdb's table is partial and in-frame only. The data contain roughly 38,000 clones, approximately 90% of them seen just once; the ten biggest clones take up less than 25%. The material sequenced was CD4+ or CD8+ T cells sorted from blood, taken in a trial of the OX40 agonist ivuxolimab. These receptors were obtained from an adult with an advanced solid tumor such as melanoma, head and neck, liver or kidney cancer.

This clone was recorded only once. The chain joins TRBV19 to TRBJ2-3; TRBD2 aligns across 8 bases. V trimming: 11 bases; J trimming: 3 bases; junction bases outside the gene matches: 10. Germline CDR1 reads LNHDA; CDR2 reads SQIVND (reference sequence). The CDR3 extends over 14 amino acids. This CDR3 is CASGWGLGTDTQYF. The CDR3 coding sequence is TGTGCCTCCGGATGGGGACTAGGGACAGATACGCAGTATTTT. Full variable domain (missing parts from reference TRBV19 and TRBJ2-3): DGGITQSPKYLFRKEGQNVTLSCEQNLNHDAMYWYRQDPGQGLRLIYYSQIVNDFQKGDIAEGYSVSREKKESFPLTVTSAQKNPTAFYLCASGWGLGTDTQYFGPGTRLTVL.

The rearrangement joins TRBV28 to TRBJ2-7, with D uncertain. Germline V gene lookup returns CDR1 MDHEN and CDR2 SYDVKM. CDR3 length equals 13 residues. Between the trimmed V and J ends, which lost 9 bases and 5 bases, there was a span of 17 bases. This CDR3 reads CASSPIGGDEQYF. In nucleotides, the CDR3 is TGTGCCAGTTCCCCCATAGGTGGAGACGAGCAGTACTTC. The variable domain in full, with the rest retrieved from reference TRBV28 and TRBJ2-7, is DVKVTQSSRYLVKRTGEKVFLECVQDMDHENMFWYRQDPGLGLRLIYFSYDVKMKEKGDIPEGYSVSREKKERFSLILESASTNQTSMYLCASSPIGGDEQYFGPGTRLTVT.

The chain carries TRBV27 and TRBJ2-7, with a possible D match to TRBD2 (7 bases). The V end lost 4 bases, the J end lost 5 bases, and 18 bases lay between the germline ends. Germline CDR1 MNHEY, CDR2 SMNVEV (reference sequence). The CDR3 covers 15 residues. CDR3 loop: CASSSGLRGPHEQYF. CDR3 nucleotides: TGTGCCAGCAGTTCAGGTTTGCGGGGGCCCCACGAGCAGTACTTC.

This chain joins TRBV27 and TRBJ1-4, with D unresolved. V dropped 5 bases and J dropped 0 bases, with 10 bases sitting between them. In germline, CDR1 is MNHEY, CDR2 SMNVEV (reference sequence). The CDR3 covers 15 residues. The CDR3 region is CASSPEVATNEKLFF. CDR3 coding DNA: TGTGCCAGCAGTCCCGAGGTGGCAACTAATGAAAAACTGTTTTTT. The whole variable domain, remainder taken from reference TRBV27 and TRBJ1-4, is EAQVTQNPRYLITVTGKKLTVTCSQNMNHEYMSWYRQDPGLGLRQIYYSMNVEVTDKGDVPEGYKVSRKEKRNFPLILESPSPNQTSLYFCASSPEVATNEKLFFGSGTQLSVL.

The rearrangement joins TRBV30 to TRBJ2-7; 8 nucleotides match TRBD1. Losses at the gene ends were 7 bases for V and 0 bases for J; bases not matched to a gene: 5. The CDR3 is 13 amino acids. Germline V lookup: CDR1 GTSNPN, CDR2 SVGIG (reference sequence). Written as DNA, the CDR3 is TGTGCCTCGACAGGGGCCTCCTCCTACGAGCAGTACTTC. This sequence encodes CASTGASSYEQYF.

This chain joins TRBV11-2 and TRBJ1-1, with a possible D match to TRBD1 (6 bases). V dropped 5 bases and J dropped 8 bases, with 12 bases sitting between them. The length of the CDR3 is 12 residues. Looked up from germline, CDR1 is SGHAT and CDR2 is FQNNGV. The CDR3 nucleotides are TGTGCCAGCAGCCCACAGGGCTCCGAAGCTTTCTTT. As protein: CASSPQGSEAFF.

In the case of this clone: Other DNA sequences in the same sample also yield this CDR3. The chain uses TRBV19 and TRBJ1-1, with D uncertain. V shed 2 bases and J shed 2 bases, with 3 bases lying between them. The CDR3 is made up of 12 amino acids. Germline CDR1 and CDR2: LNHDA and SQIVND (reference sequence). The CDR3 bases are TGTGCCAGTAGTATAAGTAACACTGAAGCTTTCTTT. It encodes CASSISNTEAFF.

This CDR3 reads CALLGQLTYEQYF. DNA for the CDR3: TGTGCCCTTCTCGGGCAGCTAACCTACGAGCAGTACTTC. The J gene is TRBJ2-7, the V gene TRBV6-1, with D uncertain. Germline loops: CDR1 MNHNS, CDR2 SASEGT. CDR3 length: 13 amino acids. The ends were cut back, 11 bases at V and 2 bases at J, with 16 bases in the middle.

The V gene is TRBV9, the J gene TRBJ1-3; maybe TRBD1 (5 bases). The CDR3 runs 15 residues. V was cut by 4 bases and J by 1 base, with 12 bases left in between. CDR1 and CDR2 (germline): SGDLS, YYNGEE. In DNA, the CDR3 is TGTGCCAGCAGCCCAGAAGGGGTGTCTGGAAACACCATATATTTT. Its translation: CASSPEGVSGNTIYF.

This chain connects TRBV27 to TRBJ2-7; tentatively, D is TRBD1 or TRBD2 (5 bases each). Germline-derived CDR1 and CDR2 are MNHEY and SMNVEV (reference sequence). The CDR3 is 14 amino acids. V was cut by 11 bases and J by 0 bases, with 17 bases left in between. This CDR3 is CAVGVGVNSYEQYF. The DNA of the CDR3 is TGTGCCGTAGGGGTCGGGGTGAACTCCTACGAGCAGTACTTC.

The CDR3 nucleotides read TGTGCCAGCAGTGACTCGAATCGTGGCTTCGGCAGAACCTACGAGCAGTACTTC. This encodes CASSDSNRGFGRTYEQYF. This chain uses TRBV6-4 with TRBJ2-7; no reliable D call. The ends were cut back, 0 bases at V and 2 bases at J, with 20 bases in the middle. This CDR3 region has 18 residues. CDR1 is MRHNA and CDR2 is SNTAGT in the germline V gene.

The CDR3 here is CASSSTTRGLDEQYF. The CDR3 bases are TGTGCCAGCAGTTCGACAACAAGGGGGCTTGACGAGCAGTACTTC. The chain carries TRBV6-5 and TRBJ2-7; 7 bases are a match to TRBD1. This CDR3 has 15 residues. CDR1 and CDR2 from the germline V gene are MNHEY and SVGAGI. The V gene end was trimmed by 4 bases and the J gene end by 5 bases; junction bases not matched to a gene: 11.

The chain links TRBV28 to TRBJ2-1, with TRBD1 matching over 9 bases. The J segment lost 8 bases and the V segment lost 6 bases, leaving 8 bases of the junction unmatched. The CDR3 consists of 14 residues. CDR1 is MDHEN and CDR2 is SYDVKM in the germline V gene. CDR3: CASREPGQGYEQFF. The DNA of the CDR3 is TGTGCCAGCAGAGAACCGGGACAGGGTTATGAGCAGTTCTTC.

This chain joins TRBV7-2 and TRBJ2-5; D is possibly TRBD2 (5 bases). Germline V lookup: CDR1 SGHTA, CDR2 FQGNSA. V lost 5 bases and J lost 5, with 18 bases in between. The length of the CDR3 is 15 residues. Here the CDR3 DNA reads TGTGCCAGCAGCGGGAGTCAGGCGCCTTTGGAGACCCAGTACTTC. It specifies CASSGSQAPLETQYF.

Comments on this clone: One end of the junction does not line up with germline, which may come from a read error. V is TRBV30 and J is TRBJ2-7; 9 positions agree with TRBD1. The CDR3 contains 12 residues. Germline CDR1 reads GTSNPN; CDR2 reads SVGIG (reference sequence). CDR3 sequence (DNA): TGTGCCTGGAGTGTACAGGGGGCAGGGGGTTTCTTC. Encoded protein: CAWSVQGAGGFF.

The chain employs TRBV2 and TRBJ2-7; D perhaps matches TRBD2 (6 bases). Trimming cost V 9 bases and J 4 bases, with 10 bases left between them. This CDR3 is built from 11 residues. Germline V gene data show CDR1 as SNHLY and CDR2 as FYNNEI. The CDR3, as DNA: TGTGCCAGTGTGGCGGGATACGAGCAGTACTTC. The encoded protein is CASVAGYEQYF.

This chain connects TRBV29-1 to TRBJ2-2; 7 bases line up with TRBD2. V trimming: 3 bases; J trimming: 1 base; junction bases outside the gene matches: 5. The CDR3 sequence is 15 residues long. Germline V lookup: CDR1 SQVTM, CDR2 ANQGSEA. The CDR3 bases are TGCAGCGTTGATCACGCGGGAGAGAACACCGGGGAGCTGTTTTTT. The encoded protein is CSVDHAGENTGELFF.